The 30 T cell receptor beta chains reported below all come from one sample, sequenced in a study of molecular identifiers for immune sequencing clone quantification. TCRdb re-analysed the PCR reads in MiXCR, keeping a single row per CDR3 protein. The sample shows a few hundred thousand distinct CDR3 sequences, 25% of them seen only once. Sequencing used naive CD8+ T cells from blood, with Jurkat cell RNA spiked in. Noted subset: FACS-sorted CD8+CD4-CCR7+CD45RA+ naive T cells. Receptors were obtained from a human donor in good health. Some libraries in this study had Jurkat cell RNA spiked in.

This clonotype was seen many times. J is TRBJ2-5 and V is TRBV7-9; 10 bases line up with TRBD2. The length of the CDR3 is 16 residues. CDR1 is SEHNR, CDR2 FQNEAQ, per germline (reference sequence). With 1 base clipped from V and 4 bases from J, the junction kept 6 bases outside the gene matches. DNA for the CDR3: TGTGCCAGCAGCTTAGTTCCTAGCGGGAGAAGAGAGACCCAGTACTTC. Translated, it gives CASSLVPSGRRETQYF.

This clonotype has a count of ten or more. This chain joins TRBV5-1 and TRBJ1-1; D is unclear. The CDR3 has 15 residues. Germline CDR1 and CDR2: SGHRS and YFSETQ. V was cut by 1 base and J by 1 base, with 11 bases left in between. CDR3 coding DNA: TGCGCCAGCAGCTTGTTCGTACCCGAGAACACTGAAGCTTTCTTT. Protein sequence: CASSLFVPENTEAFF.

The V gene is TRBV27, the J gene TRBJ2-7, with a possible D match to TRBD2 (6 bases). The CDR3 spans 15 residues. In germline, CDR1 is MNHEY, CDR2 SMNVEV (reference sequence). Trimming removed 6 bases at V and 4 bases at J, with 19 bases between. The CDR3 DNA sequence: TGTGCCAGCAGACCTAGCGTGAGTCTGTGGTACGAGCAGTACTTC. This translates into CASRPSVSLWYEQYF.

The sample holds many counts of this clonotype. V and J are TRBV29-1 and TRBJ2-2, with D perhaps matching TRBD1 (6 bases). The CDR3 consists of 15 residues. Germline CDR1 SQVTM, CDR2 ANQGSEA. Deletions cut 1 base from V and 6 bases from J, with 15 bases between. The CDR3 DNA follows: TGCAGCGTTGAAGGGGGTGGGCAGGGGCCCGGGGAGCTGTTTTTT. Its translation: CSVEGGGQGPGELFF.

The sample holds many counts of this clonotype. The CDR3 is CAWSVLGGYEQYF. The CDR3 nucleotides read TGTGCCTGGAGTGTACTCGGGGGCTACGAGCAGTACTTC. This chain connects TRBV30 to TRBJ2-7, with D possibly being TRBD2 (6 bases). Deletions cut 0 bases from V and 3 bases from J, with 9 bases between. This CDR3 has 13 amino acids. Germline-derived CDR1 and CDR2 are GTSNPN and SVGIG (reference sequence).

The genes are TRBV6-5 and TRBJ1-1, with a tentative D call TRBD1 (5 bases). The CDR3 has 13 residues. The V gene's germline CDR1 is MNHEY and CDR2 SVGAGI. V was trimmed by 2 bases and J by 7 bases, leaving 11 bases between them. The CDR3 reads CASSYGTNFEAFF. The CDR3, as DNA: TGTGCCAGCAGTTACGGGACTAATTTTGAAGCTTTCTTT.

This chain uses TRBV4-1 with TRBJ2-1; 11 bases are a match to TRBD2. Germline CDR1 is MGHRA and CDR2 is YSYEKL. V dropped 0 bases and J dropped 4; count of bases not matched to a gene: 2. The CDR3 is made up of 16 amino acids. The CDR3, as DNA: TGCGCCAGCAGCCAAGAAAGACTAGCGGGGTACAATGAGCAGTTCTTC. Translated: CASSQERLAGYNEQFF.

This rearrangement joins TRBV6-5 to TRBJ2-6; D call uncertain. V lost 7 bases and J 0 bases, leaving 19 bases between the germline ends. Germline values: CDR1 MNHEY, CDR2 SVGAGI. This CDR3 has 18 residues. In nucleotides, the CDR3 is TGTGCCAGCACCCCCTGGCTGACTGCACCCTCTGGGGCCAACGTCCTGACTTTC. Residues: CASTPWLTAPSGANVLTF.

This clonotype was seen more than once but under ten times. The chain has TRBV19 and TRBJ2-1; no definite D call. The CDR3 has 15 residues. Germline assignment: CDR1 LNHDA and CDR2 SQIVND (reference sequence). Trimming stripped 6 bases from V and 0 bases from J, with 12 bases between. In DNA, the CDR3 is TGTGCCAGTAGCATCACGGAGTACTCCTACAATGAGCAGTTCTTC. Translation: CASSITEYSYNEQFF.

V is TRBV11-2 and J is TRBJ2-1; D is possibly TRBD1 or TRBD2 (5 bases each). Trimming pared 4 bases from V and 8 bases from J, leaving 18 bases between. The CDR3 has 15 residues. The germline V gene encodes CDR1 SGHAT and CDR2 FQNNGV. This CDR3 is CASSSGRNFGHEQFF. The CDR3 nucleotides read TGTGCCAGCAGCTCGGGGCGCAACTTTGGCCATGAGCAGTTCTTC.

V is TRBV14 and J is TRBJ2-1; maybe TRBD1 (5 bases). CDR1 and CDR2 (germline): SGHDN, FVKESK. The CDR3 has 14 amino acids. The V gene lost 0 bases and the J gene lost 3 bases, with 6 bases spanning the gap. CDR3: CASSQEQVYNEQFF. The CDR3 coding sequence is TGTGCCAGCAGCCAAGAACAGGTCTACAATGAGCAGTTCTTC.

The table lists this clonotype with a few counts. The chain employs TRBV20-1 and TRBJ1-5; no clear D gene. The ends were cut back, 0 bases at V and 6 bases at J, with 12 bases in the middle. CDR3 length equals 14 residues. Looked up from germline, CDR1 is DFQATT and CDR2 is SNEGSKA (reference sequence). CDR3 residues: CSARDSGFAQPQHF. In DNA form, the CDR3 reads TGCAGTGCTAGAGATTCTGGGTTCGCTCAGCCCCAGCATTTT.

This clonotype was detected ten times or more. The CDR3 DNA reads TGTGCCAGCAGTTTAAGTTCTTTGGGAGCCACTGAAGCTTTCTTT. This encodes CASSLSSLGATEAFF. The chain carries TRBV12-3 or TRBV12-4 and TRBJ1-1, with D unresolved. Trimming shortened V by 2 bases and J by 4 bases, and 14 bases separated the two germline ends. There are 15 residues in the CDR3.

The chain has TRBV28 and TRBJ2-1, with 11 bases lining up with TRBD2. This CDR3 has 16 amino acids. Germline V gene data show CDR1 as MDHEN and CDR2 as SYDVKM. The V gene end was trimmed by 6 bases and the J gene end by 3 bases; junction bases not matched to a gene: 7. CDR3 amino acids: CASRNPGTSGYNEQFF. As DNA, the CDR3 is TGTGCCAGCAGGAACCCCGGGACTAGCGGCTACAATGAGCAGTTCTTC. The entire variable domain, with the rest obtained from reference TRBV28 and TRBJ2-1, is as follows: DVKVTQSSRYLVKRTGEKVFLECVQDMDHENMFWYRQDPGLGLRLIYFSYDVKMKEKGDIPEGYSVSREKKERFSLILESASTNQTSMYLCASRNPGTSGYNEQFFGPGTRLTVL.

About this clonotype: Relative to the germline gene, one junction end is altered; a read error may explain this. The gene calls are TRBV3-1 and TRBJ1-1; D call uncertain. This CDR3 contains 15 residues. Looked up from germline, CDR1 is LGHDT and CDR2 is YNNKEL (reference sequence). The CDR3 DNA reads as TGTGCCAGCAGCCAGTTGAGAGGGCCCGGCACTGAAGCCTTCTTT. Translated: CASSQLRGPGTEAFF. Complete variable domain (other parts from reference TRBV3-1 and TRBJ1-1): DTAVSQTPKYLVTQMGNDKSIKCEQNLGHDTMYWYKQDSKKFLKIMFSYNNKELIINETVPNRFSPKSPDKAHLNLHINSLELGDSAVYFCASSQLRGPGTEAFFGQGTRLTVV.

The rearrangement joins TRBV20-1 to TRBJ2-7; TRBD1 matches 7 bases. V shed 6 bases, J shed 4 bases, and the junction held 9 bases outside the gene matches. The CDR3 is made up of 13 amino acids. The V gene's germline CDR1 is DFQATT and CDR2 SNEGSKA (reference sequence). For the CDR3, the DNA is TGCAGTGCGGGCTCGGGACAGACATACGAGCAGTACTTC. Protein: CSAGSGQTYEQYF.

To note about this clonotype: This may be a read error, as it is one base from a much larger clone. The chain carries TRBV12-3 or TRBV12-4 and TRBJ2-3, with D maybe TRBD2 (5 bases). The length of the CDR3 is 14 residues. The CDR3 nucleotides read TGTGCCAGCGGCGAGCATGCTAGCACAGATACGCAGTGTTTT. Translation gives CASGEHASTDTQCF.

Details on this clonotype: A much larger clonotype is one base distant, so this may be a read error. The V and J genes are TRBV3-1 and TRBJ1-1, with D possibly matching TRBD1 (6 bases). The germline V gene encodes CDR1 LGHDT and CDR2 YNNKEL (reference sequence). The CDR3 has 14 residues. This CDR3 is CASSPGHQRTEVFF. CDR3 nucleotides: TGTGCCAGCAGCCCGGGACACCAGAGGACTGAAGTTTTCTTT.

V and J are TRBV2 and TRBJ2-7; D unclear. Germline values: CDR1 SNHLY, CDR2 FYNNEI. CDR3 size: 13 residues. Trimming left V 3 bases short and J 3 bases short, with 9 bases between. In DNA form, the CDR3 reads TGTGCCAGCAGTGACGGCGGCTTCTACGAGCAGTACTTC. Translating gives CASSDGGFYEQYF.

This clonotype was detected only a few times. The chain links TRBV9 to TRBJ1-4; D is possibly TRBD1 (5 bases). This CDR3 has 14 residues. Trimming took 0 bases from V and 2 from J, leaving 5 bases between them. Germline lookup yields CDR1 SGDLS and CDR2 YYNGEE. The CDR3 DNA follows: TGTGCCAGCAGCGTAGAGGGGACTAATGAAAAACTGTTTTTT. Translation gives CASSVEGTNEKLFF.

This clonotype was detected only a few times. The DNA for the CDR3 is TGTGCCAGCAGCACCCTGACTAGCGGGTCCGCGAACACCGGGGAGCTGTTTTTT. The encoded protein is CASSTLTSGSANTGELFF. V usage is TRBV7-6 and J usage is TRBJ2-2; 10 nucleotides agree with TRBD2. The V and J ends lost 5 bases and 0 bases, in that order; junction bases with no gene match: 9. Germline CDR1 is SGHVS and CDR2 is FNYEAQ. The CDR3 covers 18 residues.

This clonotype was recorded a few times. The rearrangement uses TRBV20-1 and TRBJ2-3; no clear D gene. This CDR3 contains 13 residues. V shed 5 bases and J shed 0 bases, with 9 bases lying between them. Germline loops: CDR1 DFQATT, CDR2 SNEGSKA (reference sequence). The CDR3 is CSAEHPSTDTQYF. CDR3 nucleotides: TGCAGTGCTGAACACCCCAGCACAGATACGCAGTATTTT.

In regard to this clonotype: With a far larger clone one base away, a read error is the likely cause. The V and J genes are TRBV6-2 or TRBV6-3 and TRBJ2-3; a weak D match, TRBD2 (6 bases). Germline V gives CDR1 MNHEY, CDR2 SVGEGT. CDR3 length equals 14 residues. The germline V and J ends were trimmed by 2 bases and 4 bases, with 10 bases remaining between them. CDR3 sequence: CASSYSGSADTQYF. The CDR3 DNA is TGTGCCAGCAGTTACAGCGGGTCCGCAGATACGCAGTATTTT.

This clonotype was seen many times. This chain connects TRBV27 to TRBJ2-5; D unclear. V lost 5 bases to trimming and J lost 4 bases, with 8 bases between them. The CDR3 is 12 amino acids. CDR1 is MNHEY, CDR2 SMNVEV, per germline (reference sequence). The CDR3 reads CASSGIGETQYF. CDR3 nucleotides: TGTGCCAGCAGTGGAATCGGAGAGACCCAGTACTTC.

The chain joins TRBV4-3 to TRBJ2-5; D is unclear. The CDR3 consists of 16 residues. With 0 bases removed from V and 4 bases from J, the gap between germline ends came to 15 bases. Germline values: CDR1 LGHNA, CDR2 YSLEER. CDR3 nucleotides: TGCGCCAGCAGCCAAGATAGCCAGACATTGGGAGAGACCCAGTACTTC. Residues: CASSQDSQTLGETQYF.

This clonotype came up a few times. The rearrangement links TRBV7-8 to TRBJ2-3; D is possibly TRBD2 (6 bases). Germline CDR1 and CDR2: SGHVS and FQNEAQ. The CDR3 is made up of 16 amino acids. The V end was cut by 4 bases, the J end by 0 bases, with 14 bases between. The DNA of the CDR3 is TGTGCCAGCAGCTGGCGCCTCAGCGGGAGCACAGATACGCAGTATTTT. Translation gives CASSWRLSGSTDTQYF.

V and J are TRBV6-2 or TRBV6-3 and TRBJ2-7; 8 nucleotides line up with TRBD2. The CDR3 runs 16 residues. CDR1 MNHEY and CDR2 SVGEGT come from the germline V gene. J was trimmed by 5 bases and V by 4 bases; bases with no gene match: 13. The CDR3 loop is CASSSPGVAGYHEQYF. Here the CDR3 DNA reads TGTGCCAGCAGTTCTCCCGGGGTAGCGGGGTATCACGAGCAGTACTTC.

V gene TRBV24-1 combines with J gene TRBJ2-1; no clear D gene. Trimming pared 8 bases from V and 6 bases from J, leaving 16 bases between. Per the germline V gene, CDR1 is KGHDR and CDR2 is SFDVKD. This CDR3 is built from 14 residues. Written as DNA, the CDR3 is TGTGCCACCACCGGACCCGGCGTTGGCAATGAGCAGTTCTTC. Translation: CATTGPGVGNEQFF.

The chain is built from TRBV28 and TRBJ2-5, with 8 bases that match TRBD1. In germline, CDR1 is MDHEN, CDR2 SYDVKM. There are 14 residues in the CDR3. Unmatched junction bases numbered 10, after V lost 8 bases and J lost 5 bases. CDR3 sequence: CASGPTGALETQYF. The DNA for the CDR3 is TGTGCCAGCGGTCCGACAGGGGCCCTGGAGACCCAGTACTTC.

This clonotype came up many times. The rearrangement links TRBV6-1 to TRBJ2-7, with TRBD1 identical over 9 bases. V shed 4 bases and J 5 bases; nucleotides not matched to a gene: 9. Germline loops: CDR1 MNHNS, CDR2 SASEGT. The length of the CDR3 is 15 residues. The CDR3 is CASSAGQGLENEQYF. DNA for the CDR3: TGTGCCAGCAGTGCGGGACAGGGTTTGGAGAACGAGCAGTACTTC.